This T cell receptor (beta chain) was recorded in a study of shared T cell receptors in the human thymus. Generated by immunoSEQ multiplex PCR, the TCRdb table keeps only in-frame clones and is missing some. The sample shows 650,000 to 950,000 clones, roughly 88% of them seen only once. This clone was detected only once. Within the sample, other DNA sequences also encode this same CDR3. V was clipped by 2 bases and J by 6 bases; unmatched bases: 11. Per germline, CDR1 SGHRS and CDR2 YFSETQ. The CDR3 runs to 17 residues. The same data also contributed to another study, on human thymus T cells. Per that study: During corrective heart surgery, resections were taken, and the thymus tissue came from them. Use of V and J genes seemed skewed within the thymic and blood repertoires. Related research reported highly overlapping thymic repertoires among unrelated individuals.

This TCR was sampled from a girl under two years old with a congenital heart defect. The rearrangement uses TRBV5-1 and TRBJ2-2; the match to TRBD1 covers 9 bases. Sequenced input: thymocytes. The CDR3 region has the DNA TGCGCCAGCAGCTTCGAGCCGGGACAGGGAGTCGCCGGGGAGCTGTTTTTT. As protein: CASSFEPGQGVAGELFF.